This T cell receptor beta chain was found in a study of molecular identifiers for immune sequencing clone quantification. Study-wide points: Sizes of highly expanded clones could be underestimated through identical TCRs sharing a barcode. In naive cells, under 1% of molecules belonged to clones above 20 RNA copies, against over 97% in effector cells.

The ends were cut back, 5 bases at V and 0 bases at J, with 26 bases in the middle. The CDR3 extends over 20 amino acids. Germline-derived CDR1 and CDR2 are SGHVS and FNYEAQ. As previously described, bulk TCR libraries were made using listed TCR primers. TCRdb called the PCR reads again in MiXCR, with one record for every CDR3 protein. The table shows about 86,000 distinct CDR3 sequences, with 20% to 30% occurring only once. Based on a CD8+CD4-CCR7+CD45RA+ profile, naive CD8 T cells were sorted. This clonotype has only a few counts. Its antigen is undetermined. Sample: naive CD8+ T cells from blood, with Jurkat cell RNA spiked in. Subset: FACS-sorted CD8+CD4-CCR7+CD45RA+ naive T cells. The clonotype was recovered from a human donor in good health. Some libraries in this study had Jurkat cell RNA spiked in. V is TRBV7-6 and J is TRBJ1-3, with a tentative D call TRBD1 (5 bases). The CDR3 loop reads CASSPVPGRPKALSGNTIYF. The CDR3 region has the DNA TGTGCCAGCAGCCCCGTCCCGGGACGACCTAAGGCCCTCTCTGGAAACACCATATATTTT.